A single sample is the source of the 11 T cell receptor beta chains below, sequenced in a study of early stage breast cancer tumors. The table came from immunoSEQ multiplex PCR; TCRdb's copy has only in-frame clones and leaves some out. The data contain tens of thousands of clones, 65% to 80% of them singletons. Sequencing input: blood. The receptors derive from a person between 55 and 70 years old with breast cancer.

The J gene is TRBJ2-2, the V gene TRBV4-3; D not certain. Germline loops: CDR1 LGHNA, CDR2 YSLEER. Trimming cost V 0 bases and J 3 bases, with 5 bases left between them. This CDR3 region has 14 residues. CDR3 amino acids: CASSQEGHTGELFF. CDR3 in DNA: TGCGCCAGCAGCCAAGAAGGGCACACCGGGGAGCTGTTTTTT.

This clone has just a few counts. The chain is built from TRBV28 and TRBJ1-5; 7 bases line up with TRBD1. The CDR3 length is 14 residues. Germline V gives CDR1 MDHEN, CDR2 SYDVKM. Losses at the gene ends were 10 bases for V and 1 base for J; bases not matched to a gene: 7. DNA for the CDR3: TGTGCCACCAGGGCAGGGGGAAGCAATCAGCCCCAGCATTTT. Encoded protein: CATRAGGSNQPQHF.

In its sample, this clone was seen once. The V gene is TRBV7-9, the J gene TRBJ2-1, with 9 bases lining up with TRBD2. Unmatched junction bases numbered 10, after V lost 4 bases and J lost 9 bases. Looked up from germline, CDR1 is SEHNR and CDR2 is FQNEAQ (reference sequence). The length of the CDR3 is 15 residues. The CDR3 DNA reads TGTGCCAGCAGCTCGCACCCGGGAGCGGGAGGTGAGCAGTTCTTC. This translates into CASSSHPGAGGEQFF.

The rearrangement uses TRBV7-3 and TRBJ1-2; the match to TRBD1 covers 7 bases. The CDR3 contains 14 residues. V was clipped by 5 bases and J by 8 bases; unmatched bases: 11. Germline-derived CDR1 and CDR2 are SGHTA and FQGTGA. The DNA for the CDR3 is TGTGCCAGCAGCCCGCAGACAGGGTCGGGAGGCTACACCTTC. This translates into CASSPQTGSGGYTF.

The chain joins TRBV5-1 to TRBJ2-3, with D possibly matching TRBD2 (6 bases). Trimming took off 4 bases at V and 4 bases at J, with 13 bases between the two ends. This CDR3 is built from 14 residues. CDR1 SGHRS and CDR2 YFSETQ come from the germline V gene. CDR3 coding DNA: TGCGCCAGCAGCCCTTCGGGGGTCGCAGATACGCAGTATTTT. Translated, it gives CASSPSGVADTQYF.

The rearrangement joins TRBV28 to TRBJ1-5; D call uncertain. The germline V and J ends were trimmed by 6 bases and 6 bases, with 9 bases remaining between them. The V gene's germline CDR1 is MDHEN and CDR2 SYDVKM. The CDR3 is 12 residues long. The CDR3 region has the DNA TGTGCCAGCAGGGCCCCTGTTCAGCCCCAGCATTTT. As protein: CASRAPVQPQHF.

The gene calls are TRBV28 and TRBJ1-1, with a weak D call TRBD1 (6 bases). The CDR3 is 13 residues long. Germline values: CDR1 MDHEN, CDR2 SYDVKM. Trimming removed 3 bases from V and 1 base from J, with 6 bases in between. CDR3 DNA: TGTGCCAGCAGTTTGGGACAGAACACTGAAGCTTTCTTT. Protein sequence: CASSLGQNTEAFF. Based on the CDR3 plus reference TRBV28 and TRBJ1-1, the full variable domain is DVKVTQSSRYLVKRTGEKVFLECVQDMDHENMFWYRQDPGLGLRLIYFSYDVKMKEKGDIPEGYSVSREKKERFSLILESASTNQTSMYLCASSLGQNTEAFFGQGTRLTVV.

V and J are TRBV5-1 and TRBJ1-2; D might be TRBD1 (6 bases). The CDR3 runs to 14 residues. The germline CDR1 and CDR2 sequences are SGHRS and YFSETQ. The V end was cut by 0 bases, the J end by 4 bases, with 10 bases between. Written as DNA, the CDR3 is TGCGCCAGCAGCTTGGCAGGGGACTCCTATGGCTACACCTTC. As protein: CASSLAGDSYGYTF.

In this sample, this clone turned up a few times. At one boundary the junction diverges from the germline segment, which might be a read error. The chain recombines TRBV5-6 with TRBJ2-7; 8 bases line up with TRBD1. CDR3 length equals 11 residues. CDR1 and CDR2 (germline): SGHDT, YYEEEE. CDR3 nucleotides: TGTGCCAGCAGCTTGGCGACAGGGGTAGACTTC. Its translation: CASSLATGVDF.

CDR3 coding DNA: TGTGCCAGCAGCTCAACACAGGGTATAGGTGAGCAGTTCTTC. This encodes CASSSTQGIGEQFF. The chain joins TRBV7-8 to TRBJ2-1; maybe TRBD1 (6 bases). CDR1 and CDR2 from the germline V gene are SGHVS and FQNEAQ. This CDR3 spans 14 amino acids. Trimming took off 4 bases at V and 9 bases at J, with 16 bases between the two ends.

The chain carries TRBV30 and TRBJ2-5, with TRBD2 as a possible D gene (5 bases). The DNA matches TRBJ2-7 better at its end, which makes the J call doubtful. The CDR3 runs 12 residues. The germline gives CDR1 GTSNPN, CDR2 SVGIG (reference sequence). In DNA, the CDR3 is TGTGCCTGGGGAGGCAGCTCCTACGAGCAGTACTTC. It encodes CAWGGSSYEQYF.